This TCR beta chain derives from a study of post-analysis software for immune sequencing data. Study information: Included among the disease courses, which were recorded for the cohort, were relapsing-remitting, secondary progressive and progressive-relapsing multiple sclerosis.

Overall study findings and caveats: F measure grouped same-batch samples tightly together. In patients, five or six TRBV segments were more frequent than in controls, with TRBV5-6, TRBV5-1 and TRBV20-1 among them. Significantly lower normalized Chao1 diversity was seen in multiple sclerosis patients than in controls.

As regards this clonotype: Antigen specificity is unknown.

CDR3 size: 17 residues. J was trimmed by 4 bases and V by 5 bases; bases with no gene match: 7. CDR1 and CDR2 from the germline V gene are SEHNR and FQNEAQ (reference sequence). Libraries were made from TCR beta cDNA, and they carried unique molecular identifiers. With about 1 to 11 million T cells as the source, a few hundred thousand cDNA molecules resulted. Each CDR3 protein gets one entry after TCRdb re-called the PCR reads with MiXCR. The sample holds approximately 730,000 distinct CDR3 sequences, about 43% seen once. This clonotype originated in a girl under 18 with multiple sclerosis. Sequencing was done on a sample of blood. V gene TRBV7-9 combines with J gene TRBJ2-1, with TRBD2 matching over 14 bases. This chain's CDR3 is CASSPGTSGSRYNEQFF. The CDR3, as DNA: TGTGCCAGCAGCCCGGGGACTAGCGGGAGTAGATACAATGAGCAGTTCTTC.